This TCR beta chain was identified during a study of blood T cell repertoires in COVID-19. Profiling relied on immunoSEQ multiplex PCR, and the TCRdb table lists in-frame clones only, not all of them. The table records 320,000 or so clones, 75% to 90% of them present only once. Germline V gene lookup returns CDR1 PRHDT and CDR2 FYEKMQ (reference sequence). With 2 bases removed from V and 2 bases from J, the gap between germline ends came to 13 bases. The CDR3 has 16 amino acids. The sample comprised PBMCs or T cells enriched from blood (not recorded which). The rearrangement links TRBV13 to TRBJ1-5; no reliable D call. This TCR was sampled from a man aged 30 to 45 who had recovered from COVID-19. The CDR3 DNA is TGTGCCAGCAGCTTAAACGGACCGGAGGGCAATCAGCCCCAGCATTTT. Its translation: CASSLNGPEGNQPQHF.